This T cell receptor beta chain was retrieved from a study of PD-1 blockade in mismatch repair-deficient tumors. Study details: Enrolled about 2013-2017, patients had progressing, pretreated mismatch repair-deficient cancers of 12 types. Study-wide results and limits: After pembrolizumab, tumor-resident clones rose rapidly, then generally contracted before radiologic responses.

Clones were sequenced by immunoSEQ multiplex PCR, and TCRdb holds only the in-frame ones, with some missing. The table includes 90,000 to 120,000 clones, about 79% detected once. PCR or immunohistochemistry showed mismatch repair deficiency in every enrolled patient. TCRs were sequenced from a few patients responding to pembrolizumab. Germline V gene data show CDR1 as MGHRA and CDR2 as YSYEKL. Trimming cost V 0 bases and J 4 bases; bases outside gene matches: 12. This CDR3 region has 17 residues. About this clone: Its antigen is not known.

This sequence joins TRBV4-1 and TRBJ2-7; 7 bases agree with TRBD2. The sequences come from peripheral blood, collected approximately 35 weeks after starting pembrolizumab. This TCR came from an adult with mismatch repair-deficient cancer. CDR3: CASSQDFGTGGSYEQYF. In DNA form, the CDR3 reads TGCGCCAGCAGCCAAGATTTCGGGACGGGAGGATCTTACGAGCAGTACTTC.